Listed here are 16 T cell receptor beta chains from one sample, sequenced in a study of spatial heterogeneity in lung cancer (dated by TCRdb to between 2018 and 2020). Study-level results and caveats: The number of expanded intratumoral alpha and beta TCRs correlated with the tumor nonsynonymous mutation count.

The antigens for these receptors are not known. Library generation was performed with 5' RACE. The sample was run on a NextSeq 500. The public reads were reprocessed in TCRdb via fastp at Q25 and MiXCR, keeping in-frame beta chains. Identical CDR3 protein sequences are pooled into one entry, listed with their most common genes and DNA. The sample table shows about 23,000 distinct CDR3 sequences, and 4% to 5.5% are seen once. The ten top clones hold 9.9% of the sample. The time point label, as the study defines it: sample taken at primary tumor resection. This specimen consisted of lung tumor tissue, obtained at surgery. The receptors shown here come from a male donor with early-stage non-small cell lung cancer.

Within the sample, this clonotype is medium-sized. The chain has TRBV7-2 and TRBJ2-4; TRBD1 agrees at 7 bases. Per germline, CDR1 SGHTA and CDR2 FQGNSA. This CDR3 spans 17 amino acids. The junction had 13 bases not matched to a gene; V was cut back by 5 bases and J by 3 bases. CDR3: CASSVSTGSGVKNIQYF. CDR3 sequence (DNA): TGTGCCAGCAGCGTTTCGACAGGGAGTGGAGTCAAAAACATTCAGTACTTC.

This clonotype was picked up many times. The chain carries TRBV3-1 and TRBJ2-1; D may match TRBD1 or TRBD2 (7 bases each). Germline V gene data show CDR1 as LGHDT and CDR2 as YNNKEL (reference sequence). CDR3 length: 17 residues. Trimming removed 4 bases at V and 5 bases at J, with 21 bases between. The CDR3 bases are TGTGCCAGCAGCCCAAGATGGTGGGCAGGGGGGGACAATGAGCAGTTCTTC. Protein: CASSPRWWAGGDNEQFF.

This clonotype appeared many times. This sequence joins TRBV7-2 and TRBJ1-2; unclear D gene. V was clipped by 5 bases and J by 3 bases, with 16 bases between them. Looked up from germline, CDR1 is SGHTA and CDR2 is FQGNSA. The CDR3 runs 15 residues. CDR3 sequence reads: CASSTKVRSYYGYTF. The CDR3 DNA is TGTGCCAGCAGCACAAAGGTTCGGAGTTACTATGGCTACACCTTC.

This clonotype was recorded many times. The chain couples TRBV28 to TRBJ2-3; 8 bases are shared with TRBD1. Germline CDR1 is MDHEN and CDR2 is SYDVKM. J gave up 2 bases and V 6 bases, and 7 bases lay outside the gene matches. The CDR3 length is 15 residues. The CDR3 bases are TGTGCCAGCAGACCCGACAGGGGAGCCACAGATACGCAGTATTTT. This translates into CASRPDRGATDTQYF.

This clonotype was observed at least ten times. The chain uses TRBV5-1 and TRBJ2-1; 11 bases are a match to TRBD2. Germline V lookup: CDR1 SGHRS, CDR2 YFSETQ. V lost 4 bases to trimming and J lost 7 bases; unmatched junction nucleotides: 7. The CDR3 runs to 15 residues. The CDR3 DNA reads as TGCGCCAGCAGCCCGGCGGGACTAGCGGCTAATGAGCAGTTCTTC. Protein product: CASSPAGLAANEQFF.

This clonotype was seen at least ten times. The chain is built from TRBV28 and TRBJ2-1; a weak D match, TRBD1 (5 bases). CDR1 and CDR2 from the germline V gene are MDHEN and SYDVKM. The CDR3 extends over 15 amino acids. V was cut by 6 bases and J by 7 bases, with 19 bases left in between. CDR3 residues: CASRILDNMDNEQFF. The CDR3 nucleotides are TGTGCCAGCAGGATTTTGGACAATATGGATAATGAGCAGTTCTTC.

This clonotype was counted at least ten times. This chain uses TRBV30 with TRBJ2-1; TRBD2 matches 8 bases. Trimming cost V 4 bases and J 6 bases; bases outside gene matches: 8. CDR3 length: 14 residues. Germline V gives CDR1 GTSNPN, CDR2 SVGIG (reference sequence). CDR3 nucleotide sequence: TGTGCCTGGACTTCACTAGCGGACTCCAATGAGCAGTTCTTC. This encodes CAWTSLADSNEQFF. Based on the CDR3 plus reference TRBV30 and TRBJ2-1, the full variable domain is SQTIHQWPATLVQPVGSPLSLECTVEGTSNPNLYWYRQAAGRGLQLLFYSVGIGQISSEVPQNLSASRPQDRQFILSSKKLLLSDSGFYLCAWTSLADSNEQFFGPGTRLTVL.

In its sample, this clonotype was seen many times. In nucleotides, the CDR3 is TGTGCCAGCAGCCGGCAGATTTTGAGCACTGAAGCTTTCTTT. Translation: CASSRQILSTEAFF. This chain connects TRBV7-2 to TRBJ1-1; D gene uncertain. V lost 5 bases, J lost 4 bases, and 14 bases lay in between. The CDR3 is 14 residues long. Per the germline V gene, CDR1 is SGHTA and CDR2 is FQGNSA. Filled out from reference TRBV7-2 and TRBJ1-1, the complete variable domain reads GAGVSQSPSNKVTEKGKDVELRCDPISGHTALYWYRQSLGQGLEFLIYFQGNSAPDKSGLPSDRFSAERTGGSVSTLTIQRTQQEDSAVYLCASSRQILSTEAFFGQGTRLTVV.

At least ten counts were recorded for this clonotype. V gene TRBV24-1 combines with J gene TRBJ2-6; D is perhaps TRBD2 (7 bases). CDR3 length: 19 amino acids. In germline, CDR1 is KGHDR, CDR2 SFDVKD. Trimming cost V 3 bases and J 2 bases, with 19 bases left between them. CDR3 region: CATSDVPGGRFAGANVLTF. CDR3 coding DNA: TGTGCCACCAGTGATGTCCCCGGGGGGCGATTCGCTGGGGCCAACGTCCTGACTTTC.

This clonotype has at least ten counts. The rearrangement joins TRBV7-2 to TRBJ1-2, with no clear D. Trimming took 0 bases from V and 4 from J, leaving 6 bases between them. The CDR3 contains 13 residues. Germline V CDR1 and CDR2: SGHTA, FQGNSA. The CDR3, as DNA: TGTGCCAGCAGCTTAGCAGGGAGCTATGGCTACACCTTC. As protein: CASSLAGSYGYTF.

This clonotype is medium-sized (0.01 to 0.1%) in the sample. V usage is TRBV6-5 and J usage is TRBJ2-5; 7 bases fit TRBD1. The CDR3 sequence is 13 residues long. Germline V gene lookup returns CDR1 MNHEY and CDR2 SVGAGI. Trimming removed 6 bases from V and 4 bases from J; junction bases left unmatched: 5. The CDR3 region is CASSPDRRETQYF. DNA of the CDR3: TGTGCCAGCAGCCCGGACAGGCGAGAGACCCAGTACTTC.

This clonotype was seen repeatedly, ten times or more. The V gene is TRBV5-1, the J gene TRBJ2-1, with 8 bases lining up with TRBD2. Per germline, CDR1 SGHRS and CDR2 YFSETQ. Germline trimming cut 3 bases from V and 6 bases from J; bases unmatched to any gene: 11. The CDR3 spans 16 residues. The CDR3, as DNA: TGCGCCAGCAGCTATTTTTTAACGGGGGGGCCCAATGAGCAGTTCTTC. Residues: CASSYFLTGGPNEQFF.

The chain has TRBV28 and TRBJ2-5; TRBD2 matches 8 bases. V dropped 4 bases and J dropped 2; count of bases not matched to a gene: 6. Looked up from germline, CDR1 is MDHEN and CDR2 is SYDVKM. The CDR3 is 15 residues long. The CDR3 DNA reads TGTGCCAGCAGTTCCTCCAGCGGGGGTCAAGAGACCCAGTACTTC. It translates to CASSSSSGGQETQYF.

In its sample, this clonotype was seen a few times. The chain couples TRBV5-5 to TRBJ2-7, with TRBD2 as a possible D gene (6 bases). Trimming cost V 4 bases and J 4 bases, with 9 bases left between them. CDR1 is SGHKS, CDR2 YYEKEE, per germline (reference sequence). The CDR3 runs 12 residues. The CDR3: CASSQGLYEQYF. In nucleotides, the CDR3 is TGTGCCAGCAGCCAGGGACTTTACGAGCAGTACTTC.

This clonotype came up many times. This chain links TRBV25-1 with TRBJ1-6; 7 bases agree with TRBD1. The CDR3 is 16 residues long. V trimming: 2 bases; J trimming: 7 bases; junction bases outside the gene matches: 8. From germline, CDR1 is MGHDK and CDR2 SYGVNS. The CDR3 loop reads CASSESPTGWNSPLHF. DNA for the CDR3: TGTGCCAGCAGTGAAAGCCCGACAGGGTGGAATTCACCCCTCCACTTT.

This clonotype appeared many times. The chain has TRBV12-3 or TRBV12-4 and TRBJ2-1; 10 nucleotides line up with TRBD2. This CDR3 spans 14 amino acids. Trimming cost V 6 bases and J 2 bases; bases outside gene matches: 1. DNA for the CDR3: TGTGCCAGCAGCGGACTAGCGGCCTACAATGAGCAGTTCTTC. This sequence encodes CASSGLAAYNEQFF.